Sequencing of this T cell receptor beta chain was carried out in a study of blood T cell repertoires in COVID-19. Per germline, CDR1 MNHNS and CDR2 SASEGT. The CDR3 has 18 residues. The ends were cut back, 0 bases at V and 3 bases at J, with 15 bases in the middle. Using immunoSEQ multiplex PCR, the repertoire was profiled, and TCRdb retains in-frame clones only, with some absent. In the table there are more than 300,000 clones, over 75% of which are singletons. The J gene is TRBJ1-6, the V gene TRBV6-1; tentative D call: TRBD1 (5 bases). The receptor's source is a young woman who had recovered from COVID-19. Sequenced input: PBMCs or T cells enriched from blood (not recorded which). As DNA, the CDR3 is TGTGCCAGCAGTGAAGCGCGGCTGGGGGGGGGCTATAATTCACCCCTCCACTTT. This gives the protein CASSEARLGGGYNSPLHF.